The rows below give T cell receptor beta chains drawn from one sample of a study of cytomegalovirus exposure and HLA in healthy donors. Method: immunoSEQ multiplex PCR; TCRdb's copy keeps in-frame clones and lacks some. The repertoire has about 80,000 clones, around 82% of them found once; the top ten carry around 3.2%. Specimen: PBMCs. The receptors come from a man aged 50 or older in good health and CMV-seronegative. CDR3s include the opening cysteine and the closing phenylalanine or tryptophan. A D gene is named only where the DNA matches it firmly. Expanded clones are given a class, and other clones once, few, many or no size at all.

j_gene,d_gene,abundance,v_gene,CDR3nt,CDR3aa
TRBJ2-7,NA,few,TRBV4-1,TGCGCCAGCAGCCTAACCTCGCGGGGCTACGAGCAGTACTTC,CASSLTSRGYEQYF
TRBJ1-1,NA,NA,TRBV21-1,TGTGCCAGCAGCAAAGACAGGGGGCGGTCAGGGGCTTTCTTT,CASSKDRGRSGAFF
TRBJ2-4,TRBD2,NA,TRBV27,TGTGCCAGCAGGGGAGCGGGGGCCAAAAACATTCAGTACTTC,CASRGAGAKNIQYF
TRBJ1-1,NA,NA,TRBV21-1,TGTGCCAGCAGCAACAGGGGAAGGACTGAAGCTTTCTTT,CASSNRGRTEAFF
TRBJ2-4,NA,NA,TRBV7-9,TGTGCCAGCAGCCCGAAGGGGATACCGGACATTCAGTACTTC,CASSPKGIPDIQYF
TRBJ2-1,NA,NA,TRBV27,TGTGCCAGCAGCTACCAGGGGCACAGCTCCTACAATGAGCAGTTCTTC,CASSYQGHSSYNEQFF
TRBJ1-2,TRBD1,NA,TRBV7-9,TGTGCCAGCAGCCGACCCGGGGCAGGGGGAGACTATGGCTACACCTTC,CASSRPGAGGDYGYTF
TRBJ1-5,NA,NA,TRBV9,TGTGCCAGGGTAGTTGGGGGCAGGCACTATAGCAATCAGCCCCAGCATTTT,CARVVGGRHYSNQPQHF
TRBJ1-3,NA,NA,TRBV9,TGTGCCAGCAGCGTAATGCCCGGGGGGCTTTTTGGAAACACCATATATTTT,CASSVMPGGLFGNTIYF
TRBJ2-3,TRBD2,NA,TRBV2,TGTGCCAGCAGCCCTCTAGCGGGGGGCCTCAGCACAGATACGCAGTATTTT,CASSPLAGGLSTDTQYF
TRBJ1-5,TRBD1,NA,TRBV5-6,TGTGCCAGCAGCTTGTTCGGACAGGGGTACAATCAGCCCCAGCATTTT,CASSLFGQGYNQPQHF
TRBJ2-5,NA,NA,TRBV5-4,TGTGCCAGCAGGGCAGGGGGGAACCAAGAGACCCAGTACTTC,CASRAGGNQETQYF
TRBJ1-5,NA,NA,TRBV6-5,TGTGCCAGCAGTGGGACATATAATCAGCCCCAGCATTTT,CASSGTYNQPQHF
TRBJ1-2,TRBD1,few,TRBV19,TGTGCCAGTAGAGTGGCCCATTTCGACAGGGTAAAGAACTATGGCTACACCTTC,CASRVAHFDRVKNYGYTF
TRBJ2-7,TRBD2,NA,TRBV7-2,TGTGCCAGCAGCTTCAGCGGGGGGGCGGGGAGGTACGAGCAGTACTTC,CASSFSGGAGRYEQYF
TRBJ1-1,NA,NA,TRBV14,TGTGCCAGCAGCCAAGACGCGGACACTGAAGCTTTCTTT,CASSQDADTEAFF
TRBJ1-6,NA,NA,TRBV5-1,TGCGCCAGCAGCTTGGGGGCAGATAATTCACCCCTCCACTTT,CASSLGADNSPLHF
TRBJ1-1,NA,few,TRBV18,TGTGCCAGCTCACCGCACAGGGACACTGAAGCTTTCTTT,CASSPHRDTEAFF
TRBJ2-5,TRBD1,once,TRBV5-1,TGCGCCAGCAGCCCTTTGGGACAGGGGGCTTGGGAGACCCAGTACTTC,CASSPLGQGAWETQYF
TRBJ2-5,TRBD1,NA,TRBV9,TGTGCCAGCAGCTCGGGACAGGGTGTGGAGACCCAGTACTTC,CASSSGQGVETQYF
TRBJ1-6,NA,NA,TRBV19,TGTGCCAGTAGTATTCAGGGGCGGAATTCACCCCTCCACTTT,CASSIQGRNSPLHF
TRBJ2-5,NA,NA,TRBV5-1,TGCGCCAGCAGGGTTCAGACGGGGGTTGGGGAGACCCAGTACTTC,CASRVQTGVGETQYF
TRBJ2-7,NA,NA,TRBV5-1,TGCGCCAGCAGAGGAGGGGTGGACGAGCAGTACTTC,CASRGGVDEQYF
TRBJ1-5,NA,NA,TRBV11-2,TGTGCCAGCAGCTTAGGGGGCCAGGGTGGGGGCGCGAATCAGCCCCAGCATTTT,CASSLGGQGGGANQPQHF
TRBJ1-3,NA,once,TRBV5-5,TGTGCCAGCAGCTTCGGAGTTCCTGGAAACACCATATATTTT,CASSFGVPGNTIYF
TRBJ2-1,TRBD2,NA,TRBV19,TGTGCCAGTTCTCCCTGGGGGGCGGGGGGAGACAATGAGCAGTTCTTC,CASSPWGAGGDNEQFF
TRBJ1-1,NA,NA,TRBV10-3,TGTGCCACAGGAACATTGAACACTGAAGCTTTCTTT,CATGTLNTEAFF
TRBJ1-6,NA,NA,TRBV19,TGTGCCAGTAGTATAGGGCAGGATGTATCACCCCTCCACTTT,CASSIGQDVSPLHF
TRBJ1-2,TRBD1,NA,TRBV19,TGTGCCAGTAGTTTGCCGGGACAGGGAAACTATGGCTACACCTTC,CASSLPGQGNYGYTF
TRBJ2-1,TRBD2,NA,TRBV7-6,TGTGCCAGCAGCTTAGGCGGCGGGGAGGGAATCAATGAGCAGTTCTTC,CASSLGGGEGINEQFF
TRBJ1-2,NA,NA,TRBV6-5,TGTGCCAGCAGTTACTCCGTAAACAGAAACTATGGCTACACCTTC,CASSYSVNRNYGYTF
TRBJ2-1,NA,NA,TRBV27,TGTGCCAGCCTATATAAACCGGGATCGACGTACAATGAGCAGTTCTTC,CASLYKPGSTYNEQFF
TRBJ1-1,TRBD1,many,TRBV4-1,TGCGCCAGCAGCCAAGATTTGTTTGGGCAGGGGGGATCAGCTTTCTTT,CASSQDLFGQGGSAFF
TRBJ1-2,TRBD1,NA,TRBV13,TGTGCCAGTAGTCCGGGACAGGCGCTTTATGGCTACACCTTC,CASSPGQALYGYTF
TRBJ2-3,TRBD1,NA,TRBV19,TGTGCCAGTACGAGAGGGGACAGGGGTTGGACAGATACGCAGTATTTT,CASTRGDRGWTDTQYF
TRBJ2-5,TRBD1,NA,TRBV7-2,TGTGCCAGCAGCGTACCAACAGGGGGCCCAAAGACCCAGTACTTC,CASSVPTGGPKTQYF
TRBJ2-5,NA,NA,TRBV14,TGTGCCAGCAGCCCTTACCGGGGGATCGAGACCCAGTACTTC,CASSPYRGIETQYF